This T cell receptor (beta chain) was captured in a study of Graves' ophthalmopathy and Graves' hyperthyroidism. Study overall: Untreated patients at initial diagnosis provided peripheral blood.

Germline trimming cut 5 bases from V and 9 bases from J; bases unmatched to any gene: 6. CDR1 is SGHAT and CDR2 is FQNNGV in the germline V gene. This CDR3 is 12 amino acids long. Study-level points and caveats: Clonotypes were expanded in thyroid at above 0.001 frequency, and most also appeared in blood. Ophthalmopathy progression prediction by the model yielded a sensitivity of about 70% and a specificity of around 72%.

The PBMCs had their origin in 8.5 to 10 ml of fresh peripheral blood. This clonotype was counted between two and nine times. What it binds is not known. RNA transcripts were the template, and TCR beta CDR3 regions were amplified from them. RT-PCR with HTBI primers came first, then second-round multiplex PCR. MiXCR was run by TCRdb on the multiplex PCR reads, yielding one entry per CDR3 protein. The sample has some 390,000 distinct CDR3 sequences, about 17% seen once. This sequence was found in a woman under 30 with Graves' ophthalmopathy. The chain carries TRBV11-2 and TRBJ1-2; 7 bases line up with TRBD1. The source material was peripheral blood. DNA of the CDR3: TGTGCCAGCAGCGCCCCAGGGGGTAGCTACACCTTC. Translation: CASSAPGGSYTF. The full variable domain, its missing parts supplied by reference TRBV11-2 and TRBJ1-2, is EAGVAQSPRYKIIEKRQSVAFWCNPISGHATLYWYQQILGQGPKLLIQFQNNGVVDDSQLPKDRFSAERLKGVDSTLKIQPAKLEDSAVYLCASSAPGGSYTFGSGTRLTVV.